This TCR beta chain was sequenced during a study of T cell responses to AZD1222 COVID-19 vaccine listed by TCRdb under 2021. Notes on the research overall: A total of about 250 trial participants underwent TCR sequencing, of whom 200 to 220 had received two doses of AZD1222 and 26 had received two doses of the MenACWY control vaccine. Trial participants were enrolled into age subgroups of 18-55, 56-69 and 70-plus years, which contained roughly 150, 30 and 60 TCR-sequenced participants, respectively. Here is what the overall study found, with its caveats: Epitopes outside the regions mutated in the B.1.351 and B.1.1.7 variants were reportedly recognized by nearly half of the unique spike-specific TCRs. The 56-69-year group was small, and its depth increase did not reach significance, likely because of low power. Participants were mostly white British, with more females than males. The authors suggested clonal diversity may have been underestimated. Because no day 14 peak-response samples were available, repertoires were characterized only after the peak T cell response. After two AZD1222 doses, spike-specific TCR breadth and depth were significantly higher than at day 0 and than in MenACWY recipients. CD4 TCRs associated with the vaccine covered the entire spike protein, and the dominant responses were in regions 160-218 and 743-854. Conclusions about previously exposed vaccinees were limited because only a handful of AZD1222 recipients were SARS-CoV-2 seropositive at baseline.

Per the germline V gene, MGHRA is the CDR1 and YSYEKL is the CDR2. The CDR3 runs 15 residues from the cysteine to the phenylalanine. The kept DNA is CDR3 alone, 45 bases in frame from the first base. Between the V and J ends, shortened by 4 bases and 3 bases respectively, the junction contains 16 bases. The CDR3 regions of human TCRbeta chains were analyzed by immunosequencing. The source study handled its data this way. Repertoire TCRs were matched against a reference library of SARS-CoV-2-specific TCRs generated with the MIRA antigen-specificity platform. Breadth was defined as the fraction of unique TCRs that were SARS-CoV-2-associated. Depth was defined as the fraction of total T cells that were SARS-CoV-2-associated. Using the MIRA data, every spike-specific TCR was mapped to the spike region that the TCR reacted to and assigned to either a CD4 or a CD8 class. Log10-transformed breadth and depth values were compared by one-way ANOVA with Sidak's multiple comparisons tests. TCRdb stores this immuneACCESS table with in-frame sequences only. Part of the clones is absent; in the studies checked, under half of the shortfall reflects unresolved V genes, and no reason is known for the rest. V, J and clone size are taken as reported in that table, and D and trimming were inferred from the DNA itself. A total of roughly 110,000 clones appear in this sample, about 91% of them only once. The ten largest make up 6.5% of the sample.

Sample time point, as interpreted from the label and publication: about 28 days (+/-7) after the second vaccine dose. Because spike-specific TCR depth and breadth did not differ between the two schedules, AZD1222 recipients who got a second dose at roughly 4 weeks were pooled with those who got a second dose at roughly 12 weeks. Vaccinee samples were obtained from the UK trials COV001 and COV002, which included a single-blind randomized controlled phase 2/3 trial of AZD1222 (ChAdOx1 nCoV-19) in healthy adults. For TCRbeta chain sequencing, PBMC samples were collected from trial participants at day 0 and at day 28 after the second dose. Worth noting for this clone: Its antigen is unknown. One base away there is no much larger clone; base qualities are not given.

Recombination linked TRBV4-1 to TRBJ2-7, with TRBD1 as a weak D call on 6 bases. The source is an adult who received the AZD1222 COVID-19 vaccine. Sequencing was performed on peripheral blood, taken 28 days after the second AZD1222 dose. The CDR3 region reads CASSRTGTQNYEQYF. The nucleotide sequence is TGCGCCAGCAGCCGAACCGGGACACAGAACTACGAGCAGTACTTC.